This T cell receptor beta chain is drawn from a study of blood T cell repertoires in COVID-19 (dated by TCRdb to between 2020 and 2021). In the study overall: The collaborator samples originated in the United States, Italy and Spain and spanned the acute and convalescent phases of COVID-19. The prospective study material was composed of cDNA or gDNA derived from T cells, B-cell-depleted T cells, or PBMCs. Deeply sampled blood TCRbeta repertoires from subjects exposed to, actively infected with, or recovered from COVID-19 were included in the dataset. A freely available public database, intended as a resource for researchers studying the immune response to SARS-CoV-2, is where the repertoires were released. The samples were drawn from the first 160 participants of the ongoing ImmuneRACE study and from under 1,500 subjects provided by 6 global collaborators. The sample metadata nearly always contained a de-identified subject ID, COVID-19 status, age in years and sex. HLA class I and class II types, where available, came from metadata supplied by the sample provider rather than from assay-based typing. General study outcomes and caveats: The amount of clinical and demographic metadata varied by source and participant and was provided uncurated.

Collaborating institutions collected whole blood in K2EDTA tubes following their own protocols. Collaborator samples were shipped for TCRbeta analysis as frozen whole blood, isolated PBMCs, or DNA extracted from either sample type. TCRbeta CDR3 regions were amplified from genomic DNA using the immunoSEQ Assay, a bias-controlled multiplex PCR. In the paper's pipeline: Within the assay, amplification of reference gene primers was used to estimate how many nucleated cells each sample contained. To quantify the absolute abundance of each unique TCRbeta CDR3 rearrangement, sequence reads were collapsed and filtered. Productive Simpson clonality was computed per sample as the square root of Simpson's diversity index over productive rearrangements. TCRdb mirrors the immuneACCESS table, restricted to in-frame sequences. Some clones are absent from its copies; in checked studies, under half trace to an unresolved V gene, and the reason for the others is unknown. That table furnishes V, J and clone size, whereas the DNA furnished D and trimming. The sample profile shows 70,000 to 95,000 clones; around 90% of them were found once. The ten largest make up approximately 7.4% of the sample.

To note about this clone: It has no known antigen specificity. No quality values exist for individual bases; no much larger clone is one base distant.

Reading the germline V gene (reference sequence) gives CDR1 MNHEY and CDR2 SMNVEV. Ends trimmed: V by 6 bases, J by 2 bases; bases unmatched to a gene: 3. The CDR3 has 14 amino acids, counting the end cysteine and phenylalanine. Solely the CDR3 DNA is kept, with 42 bases framed from the first base. Sequencing was done on a sample of peripheral blood. The receptor's source is a man in his 70s with acute or convalescent COVID-19. The chain employs TRBV27 and TRBJ2-7, with TRBD1 identical over 11 junction bases. The CDR3 is CASRPGQGAYEQYF. The DNA reads TGTGCCAGCAGACCGGGACAGGGGGCCTACGAGCAGTACTTC.